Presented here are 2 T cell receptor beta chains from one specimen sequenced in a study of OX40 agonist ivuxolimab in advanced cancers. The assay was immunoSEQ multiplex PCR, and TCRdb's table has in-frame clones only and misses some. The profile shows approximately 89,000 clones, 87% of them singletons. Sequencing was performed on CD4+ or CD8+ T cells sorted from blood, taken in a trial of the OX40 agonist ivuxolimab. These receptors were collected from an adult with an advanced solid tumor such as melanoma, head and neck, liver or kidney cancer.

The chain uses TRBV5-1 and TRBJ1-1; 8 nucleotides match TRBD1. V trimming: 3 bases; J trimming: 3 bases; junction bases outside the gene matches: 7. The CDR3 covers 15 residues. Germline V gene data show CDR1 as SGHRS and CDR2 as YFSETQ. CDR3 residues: CASSSRTGSDTEAFF. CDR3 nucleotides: TGCGCCAGCAGCTCACGGACAGGGTCGGACACTGAAGCTTTCTTT.

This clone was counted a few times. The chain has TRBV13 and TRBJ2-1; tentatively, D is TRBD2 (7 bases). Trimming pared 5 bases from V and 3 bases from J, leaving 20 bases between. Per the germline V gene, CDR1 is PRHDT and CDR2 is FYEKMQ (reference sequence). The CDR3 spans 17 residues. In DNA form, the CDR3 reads TGTGCCAGCAGCCCCTTACCTCGGGGGGCCTTCTACAATGAGCAGTTCTTC. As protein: CASSPLPRGAFYNEQFF.